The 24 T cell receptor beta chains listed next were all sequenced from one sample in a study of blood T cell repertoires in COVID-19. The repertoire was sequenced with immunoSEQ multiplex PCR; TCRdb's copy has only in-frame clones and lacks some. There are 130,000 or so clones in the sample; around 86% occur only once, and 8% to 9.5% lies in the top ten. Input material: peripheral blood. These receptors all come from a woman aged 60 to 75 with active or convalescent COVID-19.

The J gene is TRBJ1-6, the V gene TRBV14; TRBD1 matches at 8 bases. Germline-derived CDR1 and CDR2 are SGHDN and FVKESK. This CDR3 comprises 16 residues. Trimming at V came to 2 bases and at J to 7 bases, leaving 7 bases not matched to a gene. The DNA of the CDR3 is TGTGCCAGCAGCCAATATCAGGGGGCGAGGAATTCACCCCTCCACTTT. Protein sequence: CASSQYQGARNSPLHF.

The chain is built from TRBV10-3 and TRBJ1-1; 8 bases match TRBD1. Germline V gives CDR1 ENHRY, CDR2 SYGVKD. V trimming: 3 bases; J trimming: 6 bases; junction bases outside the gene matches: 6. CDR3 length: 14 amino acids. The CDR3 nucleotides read TGTGCCATCAGTGATACAGGGGGAATCGCTGAAGCTTTCTTT. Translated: CAISDTGGIAEAFF.

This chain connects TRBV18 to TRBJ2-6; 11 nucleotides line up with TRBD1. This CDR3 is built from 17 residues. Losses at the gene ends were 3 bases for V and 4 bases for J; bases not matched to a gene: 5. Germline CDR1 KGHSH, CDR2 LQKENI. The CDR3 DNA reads TGTGCCAGCTCACCCGGGACAGGGGGTACCGGGGCCAACGTCCTGACTTTC. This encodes CASSPGTGGTGANVLTF.

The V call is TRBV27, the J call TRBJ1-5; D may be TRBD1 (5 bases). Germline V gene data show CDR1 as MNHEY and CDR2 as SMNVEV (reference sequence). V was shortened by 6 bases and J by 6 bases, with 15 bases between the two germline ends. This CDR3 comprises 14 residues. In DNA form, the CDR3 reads TGTGCCAGCAGCCCTCTGGACGGGGGTCAGCCCCAGCATTTT. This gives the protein CASSPLDGGQPQHF.

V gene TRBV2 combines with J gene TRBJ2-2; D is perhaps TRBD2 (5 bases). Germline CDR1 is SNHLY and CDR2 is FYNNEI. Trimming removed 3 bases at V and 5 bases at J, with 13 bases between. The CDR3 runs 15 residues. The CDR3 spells CASSEERAPTGELFF. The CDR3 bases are TGTGCCAGCAGTGAGGAGAGGGCTCCAACCGGGGAGCTGTTTTTT. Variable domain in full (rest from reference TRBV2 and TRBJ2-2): EPEVTQTPSHQVTQMGQEVILRCVPISNHLYFYWYRQILGQKVEFLVSFYNNEISEKSEIFDDQFSVERPDGSNFTLKIRSTKLEDSAMYFCASSEERAPTGELFFGEGSRLTVL.

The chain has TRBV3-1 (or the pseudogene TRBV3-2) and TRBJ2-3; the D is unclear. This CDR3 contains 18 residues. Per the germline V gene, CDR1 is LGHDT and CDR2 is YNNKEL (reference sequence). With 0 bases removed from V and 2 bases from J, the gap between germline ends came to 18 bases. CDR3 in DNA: TGTGCCAGCAGCCAAGAACCGCAAGGTTGGGCGCACACAGATACGCAGTATTTT. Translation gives CASSQEPQGWAHTDTQYF.

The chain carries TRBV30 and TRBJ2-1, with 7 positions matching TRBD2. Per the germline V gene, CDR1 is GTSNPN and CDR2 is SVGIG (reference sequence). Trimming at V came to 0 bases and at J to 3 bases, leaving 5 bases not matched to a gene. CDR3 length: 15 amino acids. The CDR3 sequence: CAWSVSSGLYNEQFF. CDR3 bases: TGTGCCTGGAGTGTTAGTAGCGGGCTCTACAATGAGCAGTTCTTC.

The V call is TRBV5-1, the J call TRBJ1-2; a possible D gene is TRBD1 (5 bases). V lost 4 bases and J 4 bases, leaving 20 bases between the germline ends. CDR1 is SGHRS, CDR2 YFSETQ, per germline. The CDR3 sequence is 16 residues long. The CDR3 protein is CASSPEPGLWGYGYTF. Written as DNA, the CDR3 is TGCGCCAGCAGCCCGGAACCGGGACTCTGGGGCTATGGCTACACCTTC. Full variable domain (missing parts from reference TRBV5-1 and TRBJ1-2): KAGVTQTPRYLIKTRGQQVTLSCSPISGHRSVSWYQQTPGQGLQFLFEYFSETQRNKGNFPGRFSGRQFSNSRSEMNVSTLELGDSALYLCASSPEPGLWGYGYTFGSGTRLTVV.

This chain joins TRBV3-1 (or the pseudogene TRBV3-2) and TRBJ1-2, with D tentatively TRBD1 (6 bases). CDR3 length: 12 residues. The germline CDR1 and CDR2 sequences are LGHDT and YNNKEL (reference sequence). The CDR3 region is CAVGRGDYGYTF. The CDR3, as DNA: TGTGCGGTAGGCAGGGGAGACTATGGCTACACCTTC.

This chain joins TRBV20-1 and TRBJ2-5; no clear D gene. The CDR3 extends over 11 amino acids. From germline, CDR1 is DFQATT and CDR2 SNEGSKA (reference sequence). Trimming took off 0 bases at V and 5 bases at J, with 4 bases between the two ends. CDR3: CSARDLETQYF. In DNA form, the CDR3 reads TGCAGTGCTAGAGATCTGGAGACCCAGTACTTC.

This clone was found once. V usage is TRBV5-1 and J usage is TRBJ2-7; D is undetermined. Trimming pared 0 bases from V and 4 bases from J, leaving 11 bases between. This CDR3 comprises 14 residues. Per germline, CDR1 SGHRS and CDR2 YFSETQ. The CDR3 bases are TGCGCCAGCAGCTTGGCTGGTCGCGGTTACGAGCAGTACGTC. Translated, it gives CASSLAGRGYEQYV.

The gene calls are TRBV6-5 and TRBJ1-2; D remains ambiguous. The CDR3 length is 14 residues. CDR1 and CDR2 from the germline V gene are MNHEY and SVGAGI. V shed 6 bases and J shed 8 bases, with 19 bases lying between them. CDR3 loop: CASSEMSASEGYTF. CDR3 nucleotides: TGTGCCAGCAGCGAGATGTCGGCTTCGGAGGGCTACACCTTC.

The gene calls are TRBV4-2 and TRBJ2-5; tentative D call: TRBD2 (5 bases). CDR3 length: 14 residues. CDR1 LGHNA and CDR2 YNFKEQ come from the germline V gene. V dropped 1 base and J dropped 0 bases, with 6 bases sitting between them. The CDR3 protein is CASSQGRYQETQYF. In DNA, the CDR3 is TGTGCCAGCAGCCAAGGGAGGTACCAAGAGACCCAGTACTTC.

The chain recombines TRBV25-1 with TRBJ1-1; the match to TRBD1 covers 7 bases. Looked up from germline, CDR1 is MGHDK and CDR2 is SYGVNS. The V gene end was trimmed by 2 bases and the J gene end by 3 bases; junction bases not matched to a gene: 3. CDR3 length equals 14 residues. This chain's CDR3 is CASSEDRAHTEAFF. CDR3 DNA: TGTGCCAGCAGTGAAGACAGGGCGCACACTGAAGCTTTCTTT.

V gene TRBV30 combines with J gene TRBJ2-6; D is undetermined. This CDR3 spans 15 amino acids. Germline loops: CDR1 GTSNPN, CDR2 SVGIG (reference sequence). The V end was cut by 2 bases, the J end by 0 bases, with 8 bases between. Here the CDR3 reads CAWSRGISGANVLTF. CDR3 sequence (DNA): TGTGCCTGGAGTAGAGGTATCTCTGGGGCCAACGTCCTGACTTTC.

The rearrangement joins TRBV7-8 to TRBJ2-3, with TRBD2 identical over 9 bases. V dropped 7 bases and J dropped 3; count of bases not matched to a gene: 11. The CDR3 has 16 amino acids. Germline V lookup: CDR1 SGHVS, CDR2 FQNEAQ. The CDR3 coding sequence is TGTGCCAGCATCCCTAGCGGGGCCCTCACGACAGATACGCAGTATTTT. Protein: CASIPSGALTTDTQYF. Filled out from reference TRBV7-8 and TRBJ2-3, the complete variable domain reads GAGVSQSPRYKVAKRGQDVALRCDPISGHVSLFWYQQALGQGPEFLTYFQNEAQLDKSGLPSDRFFAERPEGSVSTLKIQRTQQEDSAVYLCASIPSGALTTDTQYFGPGTRLTVL.

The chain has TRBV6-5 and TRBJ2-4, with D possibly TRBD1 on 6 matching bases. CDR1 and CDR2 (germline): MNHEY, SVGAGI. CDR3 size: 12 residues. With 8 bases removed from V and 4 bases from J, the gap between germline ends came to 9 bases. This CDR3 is CASRDKKNIQYF. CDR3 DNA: TGTGCCAGCCGGGACAAGAAAAACATTCAGTACTTC.

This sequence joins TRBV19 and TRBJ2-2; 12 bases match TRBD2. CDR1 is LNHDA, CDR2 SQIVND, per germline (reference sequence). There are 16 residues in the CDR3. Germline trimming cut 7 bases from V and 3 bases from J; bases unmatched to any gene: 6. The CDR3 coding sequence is TGTGCCAGTAAGACTAGCGGGAGAGGGGACACCGGGGAGCTGTTTTTT. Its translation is CASKTSGRGDTGELFF.

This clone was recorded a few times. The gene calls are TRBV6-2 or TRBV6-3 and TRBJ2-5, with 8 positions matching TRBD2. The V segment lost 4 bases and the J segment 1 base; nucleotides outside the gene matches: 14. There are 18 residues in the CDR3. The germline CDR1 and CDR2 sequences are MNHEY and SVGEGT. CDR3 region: CASSSILAELIRQETQYF. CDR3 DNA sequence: TGTGCCAGCAGTTCCATACTAGCGGAGCTCATCCGCCAAGAGACCCAGTACTTC.

The CDR3 loop is CASTPGLAGDFHNEQFF. CDR3 DNA: TGTGCCAGTACTCCGGGACTAGCGGGAGACTTTCACAATGAGCAGTTCTTC. The chain recombines TRBV19 with TRBJ2-1, with 14 bases lining up with TRBD2. J lost 5 bases, V lost 7 bases, and 10 bases had no gene match. This CDR3 has 17 amino acids. Looked up from germline, CDR1 is LNHDA and CDR2 is SQIVND (reference sequence).

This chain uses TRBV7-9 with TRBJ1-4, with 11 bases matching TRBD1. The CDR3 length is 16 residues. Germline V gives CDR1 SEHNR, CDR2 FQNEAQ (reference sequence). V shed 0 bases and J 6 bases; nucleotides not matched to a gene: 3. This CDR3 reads CASSLARDRGYEKLFF. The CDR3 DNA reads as TGTGCCAGCAGCTTAGCGAGGGACAGGGGGTATGAAAAACTGTTTTTT.

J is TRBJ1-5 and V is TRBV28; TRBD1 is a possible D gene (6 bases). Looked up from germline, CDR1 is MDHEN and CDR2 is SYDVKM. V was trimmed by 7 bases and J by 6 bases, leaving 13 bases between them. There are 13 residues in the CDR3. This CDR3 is CASTLRGSQPQHF. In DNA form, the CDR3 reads TGTGCCAGCACCCTCAGGGGAAGTCAGCCCCAGCATTTT. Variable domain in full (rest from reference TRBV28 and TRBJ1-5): DVKVTQSSRYLVKRTGEKVFLECVQDMDHENMFWYRQDPGLGLRLIYFSYDVKMKEKGDIPEGYSVSREKKERFSLILESASTNQTSMYLCASTLRGSQPQHFGDGTRLSIL.

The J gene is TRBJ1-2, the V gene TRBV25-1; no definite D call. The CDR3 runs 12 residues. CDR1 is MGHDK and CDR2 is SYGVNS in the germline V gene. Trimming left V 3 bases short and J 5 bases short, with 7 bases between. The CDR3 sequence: CASSDSDYGYTF. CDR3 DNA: TGTGCCAGCAGTGACAGTGATTATGGCTACACCTTC.

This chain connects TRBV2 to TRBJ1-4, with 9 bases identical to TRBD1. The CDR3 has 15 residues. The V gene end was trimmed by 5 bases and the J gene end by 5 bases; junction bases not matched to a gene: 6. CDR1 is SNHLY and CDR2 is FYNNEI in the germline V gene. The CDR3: CASSQQGASNEKLFF. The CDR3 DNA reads TGTGCCAGCAGTCAACAGGGGGCGTCGAATGAAAAACTGTTTTTT.